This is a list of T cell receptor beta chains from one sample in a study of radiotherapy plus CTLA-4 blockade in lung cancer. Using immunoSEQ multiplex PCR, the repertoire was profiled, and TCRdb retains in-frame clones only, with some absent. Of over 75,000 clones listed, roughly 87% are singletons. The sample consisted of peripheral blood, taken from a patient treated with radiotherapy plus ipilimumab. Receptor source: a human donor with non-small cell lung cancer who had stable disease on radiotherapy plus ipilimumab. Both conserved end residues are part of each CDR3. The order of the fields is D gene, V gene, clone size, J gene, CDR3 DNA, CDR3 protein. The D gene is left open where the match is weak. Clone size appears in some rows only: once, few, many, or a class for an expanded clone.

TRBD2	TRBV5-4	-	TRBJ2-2	TGTGCCAGCAGCTTTAGAACTAGCGGTACCGGGGAGCTGTTTTTT	CASSFRTSGTGELFF
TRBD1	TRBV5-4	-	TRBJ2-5	TGTGCCAGCAGCTTCCGACAGGGGGAAGAGACCCAGTACTTC	CASSFRQGEETQYF
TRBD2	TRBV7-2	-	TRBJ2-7	TGTGCCAGCAGCTCAACTAGCGGGGGGGCTGCCGAGCAGTACTTC	CASSSTSGGAAEQYF
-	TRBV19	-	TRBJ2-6	TGTGCCAGTACCCCGGACAGCCTCTCTGGGGCCAACGTCCTGACTTTC	CASTPDSLSGANVLTF
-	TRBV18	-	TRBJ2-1	TGTGCCAGCTCACCAGGGGATAATGAGCAGTTCTTC	CASSPGDNEQFF
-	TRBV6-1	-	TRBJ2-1	TGTGCCAGCTTGCCGGCAGGCTACCTAGACAATGAGCAGTTCTTC	CASLPAGYLDNEQFF
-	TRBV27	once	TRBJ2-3	TGTGCCAGCAGGACCCCGGGCCACCTTTCGGATACGCAGTATTTT	CASRTPGHLSDTQYF
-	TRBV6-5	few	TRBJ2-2	TGTGCCAGCAGCCCATGGGGGGGGCAAACCGGGGAGCTGTTTTTT	CASSPWGGQTGELFF
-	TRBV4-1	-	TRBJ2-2	TGCGCCAGCAGCCAAGCCGGCAGCTACACCGGGGAGCTGTTTTTT	CASSQAGSYTGELFF
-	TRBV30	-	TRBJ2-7	TGTGCCGGTTCTTGGGACGGGAGAGCTATCTACGAGCAGTACTTC	CAGSWDGRAIYEQYF
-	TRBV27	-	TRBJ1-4	TGTGCCAGCAGTTTATCCCCATCCCGAGGGGGTGAAAAACTGTTTTTT	CASSLSPSRGGEKLFF
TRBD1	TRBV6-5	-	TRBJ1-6	TGTGTCGCTCAGCAGGGGGATTCACCCCCCCACTTT	CVAQQGDSPPHF
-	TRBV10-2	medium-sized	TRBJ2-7	TGCGCCAGCAGTGCAGGGTACGAGCAGTACTTC	CASSAGYEQYF
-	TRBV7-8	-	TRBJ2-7	TGTGCCAGCAGCTTAGGCGCAGGGTCAGGAGGTCTCTACGAGCAGTACTTC	CASSLGAGSGGLYEQYF
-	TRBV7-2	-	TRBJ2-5	TGTGCCAGCAGCCCCTTAGGGCGCGTGTACGAGACCCAGTACTTC	CASSPLGRVYETQYF
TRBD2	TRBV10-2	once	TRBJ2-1	TGCGCCAGCAGTGAACCGACTAGCGGGAGTCCGTATGAGCAGTTCTTC	CASSEPTSGSPYEQFF
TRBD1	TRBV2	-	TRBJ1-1	TGTGCCAGCAGCGACAGGGCGGGAAACACTGAAGCTTTCTTT	CASSDRAGNTEAFF
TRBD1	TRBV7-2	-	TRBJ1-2	TGTGCCAGCAGCGTTTCCGGGACAGGGGGCGTGAGCGATGGCTACACCTTC	CASSVSGTGGVSDGYTF
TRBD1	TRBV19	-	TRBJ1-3	TGTGCCAGTATAAGGACAGGGGCCTCTGGAAACACCATATATTTT	CASIRTGASGNTIYF
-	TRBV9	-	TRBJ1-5	TGTGCCAGCAGCGTAGAACCGGCCCCCAATCAGCCCCAGCATTTT	CASSVEPAPNQPQHF
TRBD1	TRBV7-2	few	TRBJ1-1	TGTGCCAGCAGCCGACAGGGGAACACTGAAGCTTTCTTT	CASSRQGNTEAFF
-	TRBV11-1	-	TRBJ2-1	TGTGCCAGCAGCGCAACATCCTTCGGGAGATCCTACAATGAGCAGTTCTTC	CASSATSFGRSYNEQFF
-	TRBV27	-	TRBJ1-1	TGTGCCAGCAGCCTTTACTCGAAGGGGGCTGAAGCTTTCTTT	CASSLYSKGAEAFF
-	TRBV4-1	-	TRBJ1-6	TGCGCCAGCAGCTTGAAGGGAGGGGATAATTCACCCCTCCACTTT	CASSLKGGDNSPLHF
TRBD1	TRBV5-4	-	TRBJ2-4	TGTGCCAGCAGCTTGGGACAGGGTCTAGCCAAAAACATTCAGTACTTC	CASSLGQGLAKNIQYF
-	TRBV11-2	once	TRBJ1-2	TGTGCCAGCCGCCATGTTGAAGACAGAAGGGGCTATGGCTACACCTTC	CASRHVEDRRGYGYTF
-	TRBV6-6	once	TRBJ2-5	TGTGCCAGCAGTTACTCGGGAAATCAAGAGACCCAGTACTTC	CASSYSGNQETQYF
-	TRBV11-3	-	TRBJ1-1	TGTGCCAGCAGCGGCACGGGGTACACTGAAGCTTTCTTT	CASSGTGYTEAFF
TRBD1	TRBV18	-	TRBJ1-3	TGTGCCAGCCTACAACCATTGGGACAGCCTTCTGGAAACACCATATATTTT	CASLQPLGQPSGNTIYF
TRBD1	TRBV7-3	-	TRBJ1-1	TGTGCCAGCAGCCGAGATACAGGGGACACTGAAGCTTTCTTT	CASSRDTGDTEAFF
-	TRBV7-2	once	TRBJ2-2	TGTGCCAGCAGCCCAGGGGCCGGACCCACCGGGGAGCTGTTTTTT	CASSPGAGPTGELFF
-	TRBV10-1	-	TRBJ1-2	TGCGCCAGCAGTGAGTCGGTGGGGACTGGCTACACCTTC	CASSESVGTGYTF
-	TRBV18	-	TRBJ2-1	TGTGCCAGCTCACCAGTATTCCCGAACAATGAGCAGTTCTTC	CASSPVFPNNEQFF
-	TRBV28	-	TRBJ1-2	TGTGCCAGCAGTTCTATGCTGGCGGGCTATGGCTACACCTTC	CASSSMLAGYGYTF
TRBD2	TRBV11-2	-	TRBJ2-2	TGTGCCAGCAGCTTATTGAGCGGGAGGAACACCGGGGAGCTGTTTTTT	CASSLLSGRNTGELFF
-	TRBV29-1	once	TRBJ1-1	TGCAGCGTTTCGGAGGGGAGGAACACTGAAGCTTTCTTT	CSVSEGRNTEAFF
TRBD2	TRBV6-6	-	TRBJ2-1	TGTGCCAGCAGCACTCAGCGGGAGCACTACAATGAGCAGTTCTTC	CASSTQREHYNEQFF
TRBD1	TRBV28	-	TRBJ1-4	TGTGCCAGCAGTTCACAGGGGGGGGATGAAAAACTGTTTTTT	CASSSQGGDEKLFF
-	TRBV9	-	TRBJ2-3	TGTGCCAGCAGCGTATCCGTAGCGGCTAGCACAGATACGCAGTATTTT	CASSVSVAASTDTQYF
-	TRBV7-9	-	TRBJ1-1	TGTGCCAGCAGCTTAGGAGGGGCAGCGAACACTGAAGCTTTCTTT	CASSLGGAANTEAFF
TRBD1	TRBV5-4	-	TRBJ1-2	TGTGCCAGCAGCTTGGAGGGCAGGGGGAAGGGTGGCTACACCTTC	CASSLEGRGKGGYTF
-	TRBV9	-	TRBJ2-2	TGTGCCAGCGAGTCGACAGGCTTGAACACCGGGGAGCTGTTTTTT	CASESTGLNTGELFF
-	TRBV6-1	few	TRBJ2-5	TGTGCCAGCAGTGAAGCAGAAGGGGGAGCGGAGACCCAGTACTTC	CASSEAEGGAETQYF
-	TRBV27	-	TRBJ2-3	TGTGCCAGCAGTCCTCGACAGACCGCACTAAGGTATTTT	CASSPRQTALRYF
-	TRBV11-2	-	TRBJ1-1	TGTGCCAGCAGCTTTGGCCGGAACACTGAAGCTTTCTTT	CASSFGRNTEAFF
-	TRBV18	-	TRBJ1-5	TGTGCCAGCTCACCCGGGGAGGGGAGCAATCAGCCCCAGCATTTT	CASSPGEGSNQPQHF